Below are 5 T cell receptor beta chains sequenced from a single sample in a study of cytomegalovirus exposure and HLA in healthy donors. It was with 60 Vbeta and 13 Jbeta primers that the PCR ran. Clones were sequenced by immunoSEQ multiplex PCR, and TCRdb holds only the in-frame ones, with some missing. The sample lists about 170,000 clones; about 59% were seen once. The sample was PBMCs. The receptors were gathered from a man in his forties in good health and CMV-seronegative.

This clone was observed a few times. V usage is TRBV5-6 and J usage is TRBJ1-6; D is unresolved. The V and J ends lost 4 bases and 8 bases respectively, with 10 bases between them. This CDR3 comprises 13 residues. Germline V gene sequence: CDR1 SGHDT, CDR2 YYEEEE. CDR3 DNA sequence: TGTGCCAGCAGCATCGACGGGGATTCACCCCTCCACTTT. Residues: CASSIDGDSPLHF.

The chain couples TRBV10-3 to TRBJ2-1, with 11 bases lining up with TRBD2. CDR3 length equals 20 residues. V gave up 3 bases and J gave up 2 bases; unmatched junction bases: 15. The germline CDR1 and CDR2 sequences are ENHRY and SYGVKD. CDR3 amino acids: CAISDSGSGGATPAYNEQFF. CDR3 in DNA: TGTGCCATCAGTGATTCCGGTAGCGGGGGGGCCACCCCAGCCTACAATGAGCAGTTCTTC.

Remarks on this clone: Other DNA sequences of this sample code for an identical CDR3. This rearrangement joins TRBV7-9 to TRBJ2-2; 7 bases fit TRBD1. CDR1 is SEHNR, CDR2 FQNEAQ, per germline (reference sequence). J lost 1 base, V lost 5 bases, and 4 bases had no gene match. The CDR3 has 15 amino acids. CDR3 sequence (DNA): TGTGCCAGCAGCCCCGGGACAGTGAACACCGGGGAGCTGTTTTTT. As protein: CASSPGTVNTGELFF.

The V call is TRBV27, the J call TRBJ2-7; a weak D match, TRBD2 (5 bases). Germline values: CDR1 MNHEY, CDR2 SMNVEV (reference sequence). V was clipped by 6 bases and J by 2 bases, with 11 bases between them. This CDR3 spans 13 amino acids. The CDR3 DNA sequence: TGTGCCAGCAGACGGACTCTAACCTACGAGCAGTACTTC. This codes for CASRRTLTYEQYF.

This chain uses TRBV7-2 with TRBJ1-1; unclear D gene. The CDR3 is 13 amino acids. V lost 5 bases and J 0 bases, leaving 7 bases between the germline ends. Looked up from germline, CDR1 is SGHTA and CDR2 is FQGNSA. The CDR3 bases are TGTGCCAGCAGCGGTTCAGTGAACACTGAAGCTTTCTTT. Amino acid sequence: CASSGSVNTEAFF.